The 15 T cell receptor beta chains below all came from one sample that was sequenced in a study of regulatory T cells (dated by TCRdb to the late 2010s). Libraries were prepared through the immunoSEQ multiplex PCR assay. In the multiplex PCR, 52 forward TRBV primers and 13 reverse TRBJ primers were used, and assay-based and computational corrections were applied for amplification bias. TCRdb took over this immuneACCESS table, retaining in-frame rearrangements with V and J assigned. Such tables are incomplete; in checked studies, under half of the missing clones stem from an unresolved V gene, and the remainder is unexplained. The table for this sample lists about 9,500 clones; nearly 85% of them were counted only once. Roughly 10% of the sample rests with the top ten. Material for sequencing was CD8+ T cells sorted from blood. The receptors here all came from a person between 18 and 35 years old with CD3G deficiency.

V and J are TRBV9 and TRBJ2-5; 7 bases fit TRBD2. Germline CDR1 reads SGDLS; CDR2 reads YYNGEE. The CDR3 consists of 15 residues. The V segment lost 0 bases and the J segment 0 bases; nucleotides outside the gene matches: 2. The CDR3 sequence: CASSVGGGDQETQYF. The DNA for the CDR3 is TGTGCCAGCAGCGTAGGTGGGGGGGACCAAGAGACCCAGTACTTC.

This rearrangement joins TRBV27 to TRBJ1-2, with a possible D match to TRBD1 (6 bases). Trimming stripped 6 bases from V and 5 bases from J, with 28 bases between. This CDR3 is 18 amino acids long. CDR1 is MNHEY and CDR2 is SMNVEV in the germline V gene (reference sequence). CDR3 protein: CASSPTKGRGASSYGYTF. CDR3 bases: TGTGCCAGCAGCCCCACTAAGGGGAGGGGGGCCTCTTCTTATGGCTACACCTTC.

CDR3 sequence reads: CASSDPGQTTSTSHEQFF. CDR3 DNA sequence: TGCGCCAGCAGTGATCCCGGACAGACGACCTCCACTTCTCATGAGCAGTTCTTC. The J gene is TRBJ2-1, the V gene TRBV10-2; tentative D call: TRBD1 (6 bases). From germline, CDR1 is WSHSY and CDR2 SAAADI. With 3 bases removed from V and 8 bases from J, the gap between germline ends came to 26 bases. The CDR3 has 18 residues.

The genes are TRBV28 and TRBJ2-5; possibly TRBD2 for D (5 bases). Matching the DNA end better, TRBJ2-7 makes the J call doubtful. In germline, CDR1 is MDHEN, CDR2 SYDVKM. CDR3 length equals 14 residues. In nucleotides, the CDR3 is TGTGCCAGCAGTAGTTCCGAGGGTGTCTACGAGCAGTACTTC. Its translation: CASSSSEGVYEQYF.

V gene TRBV28 combines with J gene TRBJ1-2, with 10 bases lining up with TRBD1. Germline lookup yields CDR1 MDHEN and CDR2 SYDVKM. V was pared by 4 bases and J by 2 bases, with 13 bases of the junction left unmatched. CDR3 size: 18 residues. CDR3 loop: CASSSLTYEDRGNYGYTF. The DNA of the CDR3 is TGTGCCAGCAGTTCCCTCACATACGAGGACAGGGGGAACTATGGCTACACCTTC.

The J gene is TRBJ2-5, the V gene TRBV7-8, with D maybe TRBD2 (6 bases). The CDR3 is 13 residues long. CDR1 is SGHVS and CDR2 is FQNEAQ in the germline V gene. V was trimmed by 5 bases and J by 11 bases, leaving 18 bases between them. CDR3 sequence reads: CASSPDPGREQYF. The CDR3 DNA is TGTGCCAGCAGCCCGGATCCGGGACGGGAGCAGTACTTC.

This chain connects TRBV6-1 to TRBJ2-7, with 11 nucleotides matching TRBD2. J lost 4 bases, V lost 6 bases, and 5 bases had no gene match. Germline assignment: CDR1 MNHNS and CDR2 SASEGT. This CDR3 has 14 residues. This CDR3 is CASSMLAGGYEQYF. The DNA of the CDR3 is TGTGCCAGCAGCATGCTAGCGGGAGGATACGAGCAGTACTTC.

The V gene is TRBV10-2, the J gene TRBJ1-2; 8 positions agree with TRBD1. Germline-derived CDR1 and CDR2 are WSHSY and SAAADI. The CDR3 consists of 15 residues. V lost 3 bases and J lost 4; bases outside the gene matches: 7. CDR3 protein: CASSEIAGGTYGYTF. The CDR3 bases are TGCGCCAGCAGTGAAATTGCAGGGGGCACCTATGGCTACACCTTC.

J is TRBJ2-5 and V is TRBV7-2, with D perhaps matching TRBD2 (5 bases). The CDR3 covers 14 residues. Germline lookup yields CDR1 SGHTA and CDR2 FQGNSA. Deletions cut 1 base from V and 11 bases from J, with 17 bases between. CDR3 in DNA: TGTGCCAGCAGCTTAGGGACTGCCCCGGGTGAGCAGTACTTC. It translates to CASSLGTAPGEQYF.

V and J are TRBV6-6 and TRBJ2-5, with D perhaps given as TRBD1 or TRBD2 (7 bases each). The J call may be incorrect, as the DNA end agrees better with TRBJ2-7. Germline loops: CDR1 MNHNY, CDR2 SVGAGI (reference sequence). The CDR3 extends over 14 amino acids. In nucleotides, the CDR3 is TGTGCCAGCAGTTACTCCAGGGGGGGCTACGAGCAGTACTTC. Translation: CASSYSRGGYEQYF.

In nucleotides, the CDR3 is TGTGCCTGGAGCGATCCAGGGACACAAAACTATGGCTACACCTTC. Translated, it gives CAWSDPGTQNYGYTF. The rearrangement links TRBV30 to TRBJ1-2; possibly TRBD1 for D (6 bases). This CDR3 contains 15 residues. Germline V gives CDR1 GTSNPN, CDR2 SVGIG (reference sequence). The V end was cut by 3 bases, the J end by 2 bases, with 16 bases between.

The chain couples TRBV7-8 to TRBJ2-3; 14 bases align to TRBD2. This CDR3 is built from 15 residues. Germline CDR1 reads SGHVS; CDR2 reads FQNEAQ. V lost 4 bases and J lost 5; bases outside the gene matches: 2. The CDR3 here is CASSSGTSGGDTQYF. DNA for the CDR3: TGTGCCAGCAGCTCAGGGACTAGCGGGGGAGATACGCAGTATTTT.

This clone was detected only a few times. The chain is built from TRBV19 and TRBJ1-1, with D tentatively TRBD1 (6 bases). Germline-derived CDR1 and CDR2 are LNHDA and SQIVND (reference sequence). The V gene lost 3 bases and the J gene lost 5 bases, with 13 bases spanning the gap. CDR3 length: 14 amino acids. The chain's CDR3 is CASSMRGLRTEAFF. Written as DNA, the CDR3 is TGTGCCAGTAGTATGCGGGGGCTGAGGACTGAAGCTTTCTTT.

The J gene is TRBJ1-4, the V gene TRBV6-5; D unclear. The CDR3 runs 12 residues. CDR1 is MNHEY and CDR2 is SVGAGI in the germline V gene. Trimming removed 10 bases at V and 4 bases at J, with 10 bases between. CDR3 DNA: TGTGCCACTCGCGAGGGTAATGAAAAACTGTTTTTT. As protein: CATREGNEKLFF.

Remarks on this clone: Compared with germline, one end of the junction differs, possibly owing to a read error. The chain joins TRBV4-1 to TRBJ2-7; 8 bases are a match to TRBD1. The CDR3 is made up of 14 amino acids. Per the germline V gene, CDR1 is MGHRA and CDR2 is YSYEKL. DNA of the CDR3: TGCGCCAGCAGCCATCAACAGGGGGGACCAAATATATTTTTC. Its translation is CASSHQQGGPNIFF.